This T cell receptor beta chain is drawn from a study of shared clonotypes between healthy human individuals. Only Caucasian adults living in Nashville, Tennessee served as donors. Between the trimmed V and J ends, which lost 6 bases and 5 bases, there was a span of 17 bases. The CDR3 length is 15 residues. Germline-derived CDR1 and CDR2 are MDHEN and SYDVKM. Profiled with immunoSEQ multiplex PCR; TCRdb holds only in-frame clones, not every one. This table has under 2.5 million clones, under 95% appearing once. Sequencing was carried out using naive CD4+ T cells from PBMCs. Subset defined: CD45RA+ positively selected. The sequence derives from a man aged 18 to 30 in good health. Some clones in this sample may be carry-over from other donors' samples. V is TRBV28 and J is TRBJ1-5, with D possibly matching TRBD1 (6 bases). The CDR3 here is CASSPWGGPYQPQHF. In nucleotides, the CDR3 is TGTGCCAGCAGCCCGTGGGGGGGGCCCTATCAGCCCCAGCATTTT.